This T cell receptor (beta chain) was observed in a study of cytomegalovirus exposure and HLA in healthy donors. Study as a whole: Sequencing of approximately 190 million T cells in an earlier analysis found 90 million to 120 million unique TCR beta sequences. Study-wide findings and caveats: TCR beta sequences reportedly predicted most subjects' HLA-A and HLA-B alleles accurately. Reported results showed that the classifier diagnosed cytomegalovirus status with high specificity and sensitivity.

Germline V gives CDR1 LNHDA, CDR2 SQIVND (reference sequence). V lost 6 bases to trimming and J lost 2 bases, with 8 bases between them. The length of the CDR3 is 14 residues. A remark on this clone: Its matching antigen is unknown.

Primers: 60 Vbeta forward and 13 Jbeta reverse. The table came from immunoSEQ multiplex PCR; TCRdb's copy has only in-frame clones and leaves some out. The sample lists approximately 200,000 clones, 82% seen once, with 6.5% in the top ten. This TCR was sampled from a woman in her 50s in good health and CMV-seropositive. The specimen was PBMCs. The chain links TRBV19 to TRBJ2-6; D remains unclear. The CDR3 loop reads CASRLVAGANVLTF. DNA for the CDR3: TGTGCCAGTAGATTAGTAGCTGGGGCCAACGTCCTGACTTTC.